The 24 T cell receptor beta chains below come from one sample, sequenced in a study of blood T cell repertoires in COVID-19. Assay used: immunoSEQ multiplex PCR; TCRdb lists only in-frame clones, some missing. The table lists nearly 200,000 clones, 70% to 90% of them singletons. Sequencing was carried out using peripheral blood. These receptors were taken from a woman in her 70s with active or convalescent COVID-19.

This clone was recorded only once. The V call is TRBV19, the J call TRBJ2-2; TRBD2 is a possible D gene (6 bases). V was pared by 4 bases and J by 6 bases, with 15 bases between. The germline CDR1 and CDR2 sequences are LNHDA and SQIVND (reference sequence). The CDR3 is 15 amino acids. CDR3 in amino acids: CASSTPGRDAGELFF. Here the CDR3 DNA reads TGTGCCAGTAGTACCCCCGGGCGGGATGCCGGGGAGCTGTTTTTT.

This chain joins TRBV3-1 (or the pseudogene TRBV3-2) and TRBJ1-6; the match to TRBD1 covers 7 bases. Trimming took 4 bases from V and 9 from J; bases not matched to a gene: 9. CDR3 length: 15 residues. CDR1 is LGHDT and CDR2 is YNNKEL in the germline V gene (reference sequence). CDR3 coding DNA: TGTGCCAGCAGCCTAGGGGGCTCGGGAATTTCACCCCTCCACTTT. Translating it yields CASSLGGSGISPLHF.

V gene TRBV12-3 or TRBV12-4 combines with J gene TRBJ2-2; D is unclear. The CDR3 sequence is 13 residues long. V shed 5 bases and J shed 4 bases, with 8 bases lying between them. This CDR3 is CASSLASTGELFF. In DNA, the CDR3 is TGTGCCAGCAGTCTGGCATCCACCGGGGAGCTGTTTTTT.

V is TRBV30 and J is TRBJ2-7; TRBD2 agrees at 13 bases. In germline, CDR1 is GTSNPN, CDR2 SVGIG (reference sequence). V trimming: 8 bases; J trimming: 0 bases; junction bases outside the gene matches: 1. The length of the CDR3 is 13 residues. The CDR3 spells CARTSGSSYEQYF. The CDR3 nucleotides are TGTGCCCGGACTAGCGGGAGCTCCTACGAGCAGTACTTC. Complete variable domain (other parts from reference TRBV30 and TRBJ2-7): SQTIHQWPATLVQPVGSPLSLECTVEGTSNPNLYWYRQAAGRGLQLLFYSVGIGQISSEVPQNLSASRPQDRQFILSSKKLLLSDSGFYLCARTSGSSYEQYFGPGTRLTVT.

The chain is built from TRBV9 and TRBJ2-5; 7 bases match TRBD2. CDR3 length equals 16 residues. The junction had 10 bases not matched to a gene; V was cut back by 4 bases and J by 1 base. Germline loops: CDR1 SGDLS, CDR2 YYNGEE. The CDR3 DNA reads TGTGCCAGCAGCCCCAAGGCTAGCGGAGTCCAAGAGACCCAGTACTTC. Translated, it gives CASSPKASGVQETQYF.

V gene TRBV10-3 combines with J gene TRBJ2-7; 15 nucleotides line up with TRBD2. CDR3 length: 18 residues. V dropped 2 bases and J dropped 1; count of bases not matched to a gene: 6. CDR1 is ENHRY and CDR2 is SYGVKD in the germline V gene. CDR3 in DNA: TGTGCCATCAGTGAGGGACTAGCGGGAGGGGCTCCATCCTACGAGCAGTACTTC. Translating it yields CAISEGLAGGAPSYEQYF.

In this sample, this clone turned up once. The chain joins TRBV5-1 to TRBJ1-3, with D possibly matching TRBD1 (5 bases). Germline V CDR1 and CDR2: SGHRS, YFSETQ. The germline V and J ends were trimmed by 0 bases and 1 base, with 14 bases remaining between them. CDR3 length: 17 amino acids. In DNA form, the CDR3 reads TGCGCCAGCAGCTTGGATGGGGCAGCCACTTCTGGAAACACCATATATTTT. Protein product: CASSLDGAATSGNTIYF.

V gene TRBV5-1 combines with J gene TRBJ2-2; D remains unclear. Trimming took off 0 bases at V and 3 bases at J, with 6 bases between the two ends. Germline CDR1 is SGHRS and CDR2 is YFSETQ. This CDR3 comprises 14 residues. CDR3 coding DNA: TGCGCCAGCAGCTTGGAAGCTTACACCGGGGAGCTGTTTTTT. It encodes CASSLEAYTGELFF.

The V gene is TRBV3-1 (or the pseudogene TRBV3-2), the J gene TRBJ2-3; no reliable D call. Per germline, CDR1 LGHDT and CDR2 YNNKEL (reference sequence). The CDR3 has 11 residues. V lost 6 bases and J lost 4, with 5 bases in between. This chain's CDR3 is CASSISDTQYF. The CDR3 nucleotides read TGTGCCAGCAGTATCTCAGATACGCAGTATTTT.

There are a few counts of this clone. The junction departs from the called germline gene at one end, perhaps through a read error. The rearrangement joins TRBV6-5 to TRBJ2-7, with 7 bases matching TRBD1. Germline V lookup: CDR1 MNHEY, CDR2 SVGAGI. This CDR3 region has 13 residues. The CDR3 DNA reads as TGTGCCAGCAGTCACAGGGGCCAGTACGGGCAGTACTTC. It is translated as CASSHRGQYGQYF.

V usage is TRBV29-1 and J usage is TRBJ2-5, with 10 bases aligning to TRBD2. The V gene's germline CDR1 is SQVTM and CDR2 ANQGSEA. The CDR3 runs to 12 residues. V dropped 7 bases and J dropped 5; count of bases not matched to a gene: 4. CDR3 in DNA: TGCAGCGCAGCGGGGGGGCCGGAGACCCAGTACTTC. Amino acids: CSAAGGPETQYF.

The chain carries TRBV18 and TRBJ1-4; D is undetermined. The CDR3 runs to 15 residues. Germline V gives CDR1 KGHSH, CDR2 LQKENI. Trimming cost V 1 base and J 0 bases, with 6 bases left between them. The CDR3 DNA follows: TGTGCCAGCTCACCACGACTAACAACTAATGAAAAACTGTTTTTT. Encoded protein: CASSPRLTTNEKLFF.

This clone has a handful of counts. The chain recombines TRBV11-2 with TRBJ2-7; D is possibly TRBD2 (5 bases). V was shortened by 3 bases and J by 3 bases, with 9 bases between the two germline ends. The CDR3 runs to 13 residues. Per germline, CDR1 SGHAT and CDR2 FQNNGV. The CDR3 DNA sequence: TGTGCCAGCAGCTTGACTACAGACTACGAGCAGTACTTC. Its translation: CASSLTTDYEQYF.

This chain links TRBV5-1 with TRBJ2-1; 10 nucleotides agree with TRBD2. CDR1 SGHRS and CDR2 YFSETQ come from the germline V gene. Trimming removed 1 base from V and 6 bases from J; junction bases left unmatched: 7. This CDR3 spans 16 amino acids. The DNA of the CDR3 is TGCGCCAGCAGCTTGACTAGCGGGAATACGGGCAATGAGCAGTTCTTC. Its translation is CASSLTSGNTGNEQFF.

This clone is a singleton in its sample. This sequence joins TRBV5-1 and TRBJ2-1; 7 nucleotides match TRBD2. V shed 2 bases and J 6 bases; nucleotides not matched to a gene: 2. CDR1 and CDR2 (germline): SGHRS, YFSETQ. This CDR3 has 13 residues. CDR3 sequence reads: CASSLLAFNEQFF. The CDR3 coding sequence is TGCGCCAGCAGCTTACTAGCGTTCAATGAGCAGTTCTTC.

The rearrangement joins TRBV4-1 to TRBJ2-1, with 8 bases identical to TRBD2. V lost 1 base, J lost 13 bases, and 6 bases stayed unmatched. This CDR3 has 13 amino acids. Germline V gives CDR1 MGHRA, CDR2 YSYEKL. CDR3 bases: TGCGCCAGCAGCCAAGGGCTAGCGGGCTTACAGTTCTTC. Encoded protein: CASSQGLAGLQFF.

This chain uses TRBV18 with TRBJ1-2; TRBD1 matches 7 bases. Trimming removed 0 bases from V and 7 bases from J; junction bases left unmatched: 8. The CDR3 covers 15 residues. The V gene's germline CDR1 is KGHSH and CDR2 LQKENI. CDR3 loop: CASSPPAGGEGGYTF. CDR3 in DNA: TGTGCCAGCTCACCACCGGCAGGGGGAGAAGGTGGCTACACCTTC.

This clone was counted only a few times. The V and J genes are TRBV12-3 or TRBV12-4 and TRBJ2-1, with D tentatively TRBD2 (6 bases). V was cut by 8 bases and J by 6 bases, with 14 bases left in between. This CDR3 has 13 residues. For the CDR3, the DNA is TGTGCCAGCTCTGCGGAGGGGAGCAATGAGCAGTTCTTC. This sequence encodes CASSAEGSNEQFF.

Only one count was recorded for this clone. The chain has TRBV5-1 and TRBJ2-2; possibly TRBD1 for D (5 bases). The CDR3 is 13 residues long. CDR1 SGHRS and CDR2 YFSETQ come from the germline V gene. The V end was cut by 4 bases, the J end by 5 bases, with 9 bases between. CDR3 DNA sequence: TGCGCCAGCAGCACCCAGGGAACCGGGGAGCTGTTTTTT. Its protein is CASSTQGTGELFF.

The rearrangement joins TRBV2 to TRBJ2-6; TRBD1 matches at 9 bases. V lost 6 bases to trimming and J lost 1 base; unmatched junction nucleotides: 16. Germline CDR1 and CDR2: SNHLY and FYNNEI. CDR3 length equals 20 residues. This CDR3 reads CASRRFFRDRDLSGANVLTF. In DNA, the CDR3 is TGTGCCAGCAGACGATTCTTCCGGGACAGGGATTTATCTGGGGCCAACGTCCTGACTTTC.

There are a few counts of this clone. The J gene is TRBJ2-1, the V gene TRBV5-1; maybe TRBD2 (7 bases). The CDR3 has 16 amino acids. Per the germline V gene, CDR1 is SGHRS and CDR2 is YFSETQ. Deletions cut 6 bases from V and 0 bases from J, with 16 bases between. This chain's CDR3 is CASNPDRTSSYNEQFF. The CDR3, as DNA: TGCGCCAGCAACCCCGACAGGACTAGCTCCTACAATGAGCAGTTCTTC.

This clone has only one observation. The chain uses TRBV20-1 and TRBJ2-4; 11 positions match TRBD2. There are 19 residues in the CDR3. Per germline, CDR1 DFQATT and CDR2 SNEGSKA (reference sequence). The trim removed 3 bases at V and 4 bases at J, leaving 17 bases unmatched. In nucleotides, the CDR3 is TGCAGTGCTAGTGATCAAACGAGAGGTAGCGGGAGGGGTAAAAACATTCAGTACTTC. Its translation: CSASDQTRGSGRGKNIQYF.

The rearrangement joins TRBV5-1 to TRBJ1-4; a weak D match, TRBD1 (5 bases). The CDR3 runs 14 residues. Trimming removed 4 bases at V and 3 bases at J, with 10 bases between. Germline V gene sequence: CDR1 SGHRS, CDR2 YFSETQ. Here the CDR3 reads CASSRDRPNEKLFF. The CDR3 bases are TGCGCCAGCAGCCGAGACAGACCTAATGAAAAACTGTTTTTT.

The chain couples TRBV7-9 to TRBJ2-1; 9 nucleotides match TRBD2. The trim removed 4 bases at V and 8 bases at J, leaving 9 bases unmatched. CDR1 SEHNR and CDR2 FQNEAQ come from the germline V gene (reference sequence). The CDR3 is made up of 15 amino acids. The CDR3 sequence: CASSSGLASFDEQFF. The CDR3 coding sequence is TGTGCCAGCAGCTCGGGACTAGCCTCCTTCGATGAGCAGTTCTTC. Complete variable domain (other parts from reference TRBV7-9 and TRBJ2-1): DTGVSQNPRHKITKRGQNVTFRCDPISEHNRLYWYRQTLGQGPEFLTYFQNEAQLEKSRLLSDRFSAERPKGSFSTLEIQRTEQGDSAMYLCASSSGLASFDEQFFGPGTRLTVL.